This T cell receptor beta chain stems from a study of blood T cell repertoires in COVID-19 (TCRdb year 2020). For the wider study: Samples covering the acute and convalescent phases of COVID-19 were provided by collaborators in the United States, Italy and Spain. The material from the prospective study consisted of cDNA or gDNA derived from T cells, B-cell-depleted T cells, or PBMCs. Deeply sampled blood TCRbeta repertoires from subjects exposed to, actively infected with, or recovered from COVID-19 were included in the dataset. The repertoires were released in a freely available public database meant as a resource for research on the immune response to SARS-CoV-2. Samples were obtained from the ongoing ImmuneRACE study (first 160 participants) and from approximately 1,200 subjects provided by 6 global collaborators. A de-identified subject ID, COVID-19 status, age in years and sex were almost always included in the sample metadata. Where available, HLA class I and class II types were obtained from metadata supplied by the sample provider rather than from assay-based typing.

The germline V gene supplies CDR1 SNHLY and CDR2 FYNNEI. V is cut by 5 bases and J by 0 bases, and the space between the germline ends is 10 bases. The CDR3 spans 14 residues, from the cysteine through the phenylalanine. CDR3 DNA only is kept here, 42 bases in frame from base 1. In the case of this clone: Its antigen is still unknown. Base quality data are lacking; no much larger clone is found one base away.

Study-wide findings and limitations: The amount of clinical and demographic metadata varied by source and participant and was provided uncurated.

TCRbeta CDR3 regions were amplified from genomic DNA using the immunoSEQ Assay, a bias-controlled multiplex PCR. The published analysis was carried out like this. The number of nucleated cells in each sample was estimated from the amplification of reference gene primers within the assay. Sequence reads were collapsed and filtered to measure the absolute abundance of every unique TCRbeta CDR3 rearrangement. For each sample, productive Simpson clonality was calculated by taking the square root of Simpson's diversity index across productive rearrangements. TCRdb mirrors the immuneACCESS table, restricted to in-frame sequences. Some clones are absent from its copies; in checked studies, under half trace to an unresolved V gene, and the reason for the others is unknown. V and J calls and clone size are those listed in that table; D and trimming were worked out from the DNA. Across this sample there are 410,000 or so clones, with about nine tenths seen only once. The ten largest make up roughly 1.4% of the sample.

One collaborating source in Seattle enrolled patients during active infection and followed them longitudinally through the course of disease. The collaborating institutions used their own protocols to collect whole blood in K2EDTA tubes. For TCRbeta analysis, collaborators shipped samples in one of three forms: frozen whole blood, isolated PBMCs, or DNA extracted from either of those sample types. The sequence links TRBV2 to TRBJ2-5; the D segment cannot be called with confidence. The TCR sequence derives from a woman aged 40 to 55 with COVID-19, enrolled during active disease. The sample was peripheral blood. The CDR3 loop reads CASSSMRNQETQYF. At the DNA level, the sequence is TGTGCCAGCAGTTCTATGAGGAACCAAGAGACCCAGTACTTC.